The 3 T cell receptor beta chains listed next were all sequenced from one sample in a study of T-cell memory formation after mild COVID-19. TCRdb re-called the 5' RACE reads with MiXCR, one entry per CDR3 protein. This table has approximately 410,000 distinct CDR3 sequences, 20% to 30% appearing once. The material sequenced was PBMCs or a T cell subset sorted from them (not recorded which). These receptor sequences come from an adult woman who had mild COVID-19 (a few samples of this study predate the infection). Cell type and time point are not known.

V is TRBV12-3 or TRBV12-4 and J is TRBJ1-1; D gene ambiguous. The CDR3 consists of 14 residues. Trimming shortened V by 3 bases and J by 1 base, and 9 bases separated the two germline ends. The CDR3 DNA is TGTGCCAGCAGTTTGATGACCGGGAACACTGAAGCTTTCTTT. Translating it yields CASSLMTGNTEAFF.

The gene calls are TRBV20-1 and TRBJ2-1; D may be TRBD2 (6 bases). The ends were cut back, 2 bases at V and 2 bases at J, with 13 bases in the middle. Germline-derived CDR1 and CDR2 are DFQATT and SNEGSKA (reference sequence). The CDR3 spans 15 residues. CDR3 DNA sequence: TGCAGTGCTAGACCCCTCCGGGAGCCCTACAATGAGCAGTTCTTC. Its protein is CSARPLREPYNEQFF.

V gene TRBV25-1 combines with J gene TRBJ2-3; D may be TRBD1 (6 bases). V was pared by 7 bases and J by 1 base, with 12 bases between. The germline CDR1 and CDR2 sequences are MGHDK and SYGVNS. CDR3 size: 14 residues. CDR3: CASTSGAGTDTQYF. The CDR3 bases are TGTGCCAGCACATCAGGGGCTGGCACAGATACGCAGTATTTT.